The present T cell receptor (beta chain) was sequenced within a study of T cells in Graves' hyperthyroidism and ophthalmopathy. On the study more broadly: Peripheral blood draws took place at initial diagnosis, ahead of any treatment.

Enrolled ophthalmopathy patients presented with a Clinical Activity Score of at least 3, a NOSPECS grade of at least 4, and disease duration under 3 months. Uncontrolled infection, other autoimmune disease, pregnancy or lactation led to exclusion. PBMCs were sourced from 9 to 10 ml fresh peripheral blood. CDR3 length: 14 amino acids. Trimming left V 6 bases short and J 0 bases short, with 11 bases between. Germline CDR1 reads LNHDA; CDR2 reads SQIVND (reference sequence). RNA transcripts served as the template for amplifying TCR beta CDR3 regions. TCR CDR3 regions were first amplified by RT-PCR with HTBI primers. TCRdb redid the calling of the multiplex PCR reads with MiXCR, one entry per CDR3 protein. The profile shows 490,000 or so distinct CDR3 sequences, about 20% of them singletons.

The chain recombines TRBV19 with TRBJ1-1; no reliable D call. The TCR was taken from a woman aged 70-85 years with Graves' ophthalmopathy. Sequencing was done on a sample of blood. The CDR3 spells CASSPITLNTEAFF. The CDR3 DNA reads TGTGCCAGTAGCCCTATTACATTGAACACTGAAGCTTTCTTT.